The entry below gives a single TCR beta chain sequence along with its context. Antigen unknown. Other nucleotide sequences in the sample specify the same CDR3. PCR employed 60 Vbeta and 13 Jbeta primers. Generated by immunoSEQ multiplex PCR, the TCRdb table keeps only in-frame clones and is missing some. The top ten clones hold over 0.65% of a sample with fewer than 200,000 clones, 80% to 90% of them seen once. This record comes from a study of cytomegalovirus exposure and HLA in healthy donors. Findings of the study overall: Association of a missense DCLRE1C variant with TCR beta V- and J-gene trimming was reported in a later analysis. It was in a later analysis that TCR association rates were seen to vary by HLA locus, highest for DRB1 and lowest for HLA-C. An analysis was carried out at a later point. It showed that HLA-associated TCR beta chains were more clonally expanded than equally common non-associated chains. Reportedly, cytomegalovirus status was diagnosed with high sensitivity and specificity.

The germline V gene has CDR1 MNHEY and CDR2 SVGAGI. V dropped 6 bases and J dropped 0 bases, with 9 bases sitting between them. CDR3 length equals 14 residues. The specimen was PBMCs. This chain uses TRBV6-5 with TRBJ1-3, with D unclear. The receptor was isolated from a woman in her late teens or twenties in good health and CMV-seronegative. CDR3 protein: CASSSRSSGNTIYF. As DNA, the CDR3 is TGTGCCAGCAGCTCGAGAAGCTCTGGAAACACCATATATTTT.